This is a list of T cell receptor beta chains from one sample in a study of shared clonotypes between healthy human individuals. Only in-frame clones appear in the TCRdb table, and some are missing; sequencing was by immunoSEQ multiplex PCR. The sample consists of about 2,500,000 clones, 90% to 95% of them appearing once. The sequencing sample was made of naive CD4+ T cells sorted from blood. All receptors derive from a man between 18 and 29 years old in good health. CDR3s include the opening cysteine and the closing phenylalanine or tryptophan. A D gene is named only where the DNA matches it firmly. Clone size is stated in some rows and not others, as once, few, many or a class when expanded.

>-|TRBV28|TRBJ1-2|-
TGTGCCAGCACCCAGCGGGGGTATGGCTACACCTTC
CASTQRGYGYTF
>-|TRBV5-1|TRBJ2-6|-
TGCGCCAGCAGCTACGGCCCCAGCTCTGGGGCCAACGTCCTGACTTTC
CASSYGPSSGANVLTF
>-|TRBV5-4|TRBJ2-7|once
TGTGCCAGCAGCTCCACAGACAACTACGAGCAGTACTTC
CASSSTDNYEQYF
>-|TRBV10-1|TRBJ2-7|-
TGCGCCAGCCCAGAGGGGTGGTGCTACGAGCAGTACTTC
CASPEGWCYEQYF
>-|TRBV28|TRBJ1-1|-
TGTGCCAGCAGTATTATGGCGGAGGGGGACACTGAAGCTTTCTTT
CASSIMAEGDTEAFF
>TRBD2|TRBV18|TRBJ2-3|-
TGTGCCAGCTCACTCCGACTAGCGGGAGGGCAAGATACGCAGTATTTT
CASSLRLAGGQDTQYF
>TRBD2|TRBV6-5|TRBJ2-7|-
TGTGCCAGCAGAAGAGGGACTAGCGGAAGTTACGAGCAGTACTTC
CASRRGTSGSYEQYF
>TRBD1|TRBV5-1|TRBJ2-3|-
TGCGCCAGCAGCCCCGGACAGGGGACGGCAGATACGCAGTATTTT
CASSPGQGTADTQYF
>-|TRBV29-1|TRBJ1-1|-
TGCAGCGTTGTATCCGGCGGGGACCGTATATTTGAAGCTTTCTTT
CSVVSGGDRIFEAFF
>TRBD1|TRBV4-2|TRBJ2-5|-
TGTGCCAGCAGCCAAGATCATTGGGGACAGGGGTTAGCAGAGACCCAGTACTTC
CASSQDHWGQGLAETQYF
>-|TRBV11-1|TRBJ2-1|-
TGTGCCAGCAGCACCGACGGGAGCTCCTACAATGAGCAGTTCTTC
CASSTDGSSYNEQFF
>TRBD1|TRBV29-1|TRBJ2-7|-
TGCAGCGTACGAGGGGGCGCTTCCACCGAGCAGTACTTC
CSVRGGASTEQYF
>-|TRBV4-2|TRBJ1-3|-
TGTGCCAGCAGCCAAGATGACCTGCTAAGCTCTGGAAACACCATATATTTT
CASSQDDLLSSGNTIYF
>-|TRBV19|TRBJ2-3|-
TGTGCCAGTAGTATTTCAGGGGGCACAGATACGCAGTATTTT
CASSISGGTDTQYF
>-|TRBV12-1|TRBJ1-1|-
TGTGCCGTATCGGGGAACACTGAAGCTTTCTTT
CAVSGNTEAFF
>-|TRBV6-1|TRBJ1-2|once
TGTGCCAGCAGTGAACGGGGAATAGACTATGGCTACACCTTC
CASSERGIDYGYTF
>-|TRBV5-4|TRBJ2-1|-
TGTGCCAGCAGCTTGGCTGGTAGCAGCTCCTACAATGAGCAGTTCTTC
CASSLAGSSSYNEQFF
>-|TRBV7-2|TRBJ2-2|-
TGTGCCAGCAGCTTGGACTTTAACACCGGGGAGCTGTTTTTT
CASSLDFNTGELFF
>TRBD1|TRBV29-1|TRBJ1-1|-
TGCAGCGTTTGCCTGGACAGGGGGAACACTGAAGCTTTCTTT
CSVCLDRGNTEAFF
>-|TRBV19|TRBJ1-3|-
TGTGCCAGTAGTACTCAGGCGGTTGGTGGAAACACCATATATTTT
CASSTQAVGGNTIYF